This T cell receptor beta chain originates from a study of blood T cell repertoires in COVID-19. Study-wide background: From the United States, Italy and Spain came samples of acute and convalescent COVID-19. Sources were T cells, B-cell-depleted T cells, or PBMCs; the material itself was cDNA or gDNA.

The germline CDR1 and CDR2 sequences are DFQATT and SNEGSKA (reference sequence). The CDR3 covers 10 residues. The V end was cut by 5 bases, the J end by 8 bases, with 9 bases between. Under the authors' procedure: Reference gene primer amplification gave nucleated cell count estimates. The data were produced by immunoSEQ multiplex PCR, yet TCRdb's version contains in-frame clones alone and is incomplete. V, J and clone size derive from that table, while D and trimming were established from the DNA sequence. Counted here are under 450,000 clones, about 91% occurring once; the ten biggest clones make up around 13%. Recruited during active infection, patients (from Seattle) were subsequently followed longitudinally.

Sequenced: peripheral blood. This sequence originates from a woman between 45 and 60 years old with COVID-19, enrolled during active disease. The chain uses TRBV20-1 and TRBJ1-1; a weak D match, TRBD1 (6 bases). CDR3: CSAPDREAFF. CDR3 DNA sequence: TGCAGTGCTCCCGACAGGGAAGCTTTCTTT.